These T cell receptor beta chains were read from a single sample in a study of a mutant IDH1 vaccine in newly diagnosed glioma. Sequencing was performed with immunoSEQ multiplex PCR; in TCRdb, only in-frame clones are kept and a portion is missing. The sample contains about 16,000 clones, around 95% of which appear only once. Sequencing was performed on peripheral blood mononuclear cells (PBMCs), taken from a glioma patient treated with radiotherapy, temozolomide or both. The receptor source for this set is a woman aged 18-30 years with glioma. Some clones in this sample may be carry-over from other donors' samples. Both conserved end residues are part of each CDR3. D genes are given only for firm matches. Clone size is stated in some rows and not others, as once, few, many or a class when expanded.

D: NA; size: NA; V: TRBV27; J: TRBJ2-3; CDR3: CASRGARNTDTQYF; DNA: TGTGCCAGCAGGGGGGCGCGGAACACAGATACGCAGTATTTT
D: NA; size: NA; V: TRBV18; J: TRBJ1-4; CDR3: CASSLGLGGEKLFF; DNA: TGTGCCAGCTCACTCGGTCTGGGCGGTGAAAAACTGTTTTTT
D: NA; size: NA; V: TRBV7-9; J: TRBJ1-6; CDR3: CAIQGSNSPLHF; DNA: TGTGCCATACAGGGATCTAATTCACCCCTCCACTTT
D: TRBD2; size: NA; V: TRBV14; J: TRBJ2-3; CDR3: CASSLWTSGSSDTQYF; DNA: TGTGCCAGCAGCCTATGGACTAGCGGGAGCTCAGATACGCAGTATTTT
D: TRBD1; size: NA; V: TRBV14; J: TRBJ2-2; CDR3: CASSRSPFRDRSNTGELFF; DNA: TGTGCCAGCAGCCGAAGCCCTTTCCGGGACAGGTCGAACACCGGGGAGCTGTTTTTT
D: NA; size: once; V: TRBV6-1; J: TRBJ1-3; CDR3: CASSQNSFTGNTIYF; DNA: TGTGCCAGCAGTCAAAACAGCTTCACTGGAAACACCATATATTTT
D: NA; size: NA; V: TRBV6-5; J: TRBJ1-4; CDR3: CASSYSGQTNEKLFF; DNA: TGTGCCAGCAGTTACTCTGGACAGACTAATGAAAAACTGTTTTTT
D: TRBD2; size: NA; V: TRBV5-1; J: TRBJ2-1; CDR3: CASSLEAGVSNEQFF; DNA: TGCGCCAGCAGCTTGGAAGCGGGAGTTTCCAATGAGCAGTTCTTC
D: NA; size: NA; V: TRBV5-6; J: TRBJ2-4; CDR3: CASSKDRLLAKNIQYF; DNA: TGTGCCAGCAGCAAGGACAGACTGCTAGCCAAAAACATTCAGTACTTC
D: NA; size: once; V: TRBV2; J: TRBJ1-2; CDR3: CASRYRDNMQDGYTF; DNA: TGTGCCAGCAGATACCGGGACAACATGCAGGATGGCTACACCTTC
D: TRBD1; size: NA; V: TRBV28; J: TRBJ2-7; CDR3: CASSVGGFSYEQYF; DNA: TGTGCCAGCAGCGTAGGGGGCTTCTCCTACGAGCAGTACTTC
D: NA; size: NA; V: TRBV7-9; J: TRBJ1-5; CDR3: CASSGTHNNQPQHF; DNA: TGTGCCAGCAGCGGGACACACAACAATCAGCCCCAGCATTTT
D: NA; size: once; V: TRBV10-2; J: TRBJ1-5; CDR3: CASSENGSNQPQHF; DNA: TGCGCCAGCAGTGAAAACGGTAGCAATCAGCCCCAGCATTTT
D: TRBD1; size: NA; V: TRBV18; J: TRBJ1-5; CDR3: CASSPGTGVNQPQHF; DNA: TGTGCCAGCTCCCCCGGGACAGGAGTCAATCAGCCCCAGCATTTT
D: TRBD1; size: NA; V: TRBV10-3; J: TRBJ2-7; CDR3: CATMTGSSYEQYF; DNA: TGTGCCACCATGACAGGGAGCTCCTACGAGCAGTACTTC
D: NA; size: NA; V: TRBV27; J: TRBJ1-1; CDR3: CASSSGRNEAFF; DNA: TGTGCCAGCAGTTCAGGGAGGAATGAAGCTTTCTTT
D: NA; size: NA; V: TRBV4-3; J: TRBJ2-7; CDR3: CASSQGYQADYEQYF; DNA: TGCGCCAGCAGCCAAGGATACCAGGCAGACTACGAGCAGTACTTC
D: NA; size: NA; V: TRBV7-9; J: TRBJ1-4; CDR3: CASSSAAPMGEKLFF; DNA: TGTGCCAGCAGTTCAGCGGCCCCCATGGGGGAAAAACTGTTTTTT
D: TRBD1; size: NA; V: TRBV5-5; J: TRBJ2-6; CDR3: CASSVRTGDFSGANVLTF; DNA: TGTGCCAGCAGCGTACGGACAGGAGATTTCTCTGGGGCCAACGTCCTGACTTTC
D: NA; size: NA; V: TRBV10-3; J: TRBJ2-6; CDR3: CAISAVWGSGANVLTF; DNA: TGTGCCATCAGTGCCGTTTGGGGCTCTGGGGCCAACGTCCTGACTTTC
D: TRBD1; size: NA; V: TRBV9; J: TRBJ1-2; CDR3: CASSPTGTGRGYTF; DNA: TGTGCCAGCAGCCCTACCGGGACAGGGAGGGGCTACACCTTC
D: NA; size: NA; V: TRBV19; J: TRBJ1-5; CDR3: CASRAGAEKPQHF; DNA: TGTGCCAGTAGGGCAGGGGCCGAAAAGCCCCAGCATTTT
D: NA; size: NA; V: TRBV19; J: TRBJ1-1; CDR3: CASSIKGERVEAFF; DNA: TGTGCCAGTAGTATAAAGGGAGAGAGAGTCGAAGCTTTCTTT
D: NA; size: NA; V: TRBV5-5; J: TRBJ1-5; CDR3: CASSQWGRGGGFEPQHF; DNA: TGTGCCAGCAGCCAATGGGGGCGGGGGGGCGGTTTTGAGCCCCAGCATTTT
D: TRBD1; size: once; V: TRBV5-4; J: TRBJ2-7; CDR3: CASSLNPGTGLYEQYF; DNA: TGTGCCAGCAGCTTGAACCCCGGGACAGGGTTGTACGAGCAGTACTTC
D: NA; size: NA; V: TRBV14; J: TRBJ2-5; CDR3: CASSQISSGMGETQYF; DNA: TGTGCCAGCAGCCAGATTTCATCCGGGATGGGGGAGACCCAGTACTTC
D: TRBD1; size: NA; V: TRBV4-1; J: TRBJ2-1; CDR3: CASSQRGQGADYNEQFF; DNA: TGCGCCAGCAGCCAGAGGGGTCAGGGGGCAGACTACAATGAGCAGTTCTTC
D: NA; size: NA; V: TRBV30; J: TRBJ2-7; CDR3: CAWNGGSPYEQYF; DNA: TGTGCCTGGAACGGGGGATCCCCCTACGAGCAGTACTTC
D: TRBD2; size: NA; V: TRBV28; J: TRBJ2-5; CDR3: CASSTPRTSAYQETQYF; DNA: TGTGCCAGCAGCACCCCCCGGACTAGCGCGTACCAAGAGACCCAGTACTTC
D: TRBD2; size: NA; V: TRBV5-1; J: TRBJ2-3; CDR3: CASSPMGLAGPNTDTQYF; DNA: TGCGCCAGCAGCCCCATGGGACTAGCGGGACCGAACACAGATACGCAGTATTTT
D: NA; size: once; V: TRBV5-5; J: TRBJ2-2; CDR3: CASSPLFYTGELFF; DNA: TGTGCCAGCAGCCCACTCTTCTACACCGGGGAGCTGTTTTTT
D: TRBD2; size: NA; V: TRBV9; J: TRBJ2-5; CDR3: CASNREGETQYF; DNA: TGTGCCAGCAACCGGGAGGGCGAGACCCAGTACTTC
D: TRBD1; size: once; V: TRBV12-5; J: TRBJ1-5; CDR3: CASGGGQAIRSHPPNQPQHF; DNA: TGTGCTAGTGGAGGTGGACAGGCGATACGCTCTCATCCTCCTAATCAGCCCCAGCATTTT
D: NA; size: NA; V: TRBV5-4; J: TRBJ2-1; CDR3: CASSLKGAYNEQFF; DNA: TGTGCCAGCAGCTTGAAGGGTGCCTACAATGAGCAGTTCTTC
D: NA; size: NA; V: TRBV9; J: TRBJ2-3; CDR3: CASSVVTQDTQYF; DNA: TGTGCCAGCAGCGTAGTAACCCAAGATACGCAGTATTTT
D: NA; size: NA; V: TRBV2; J: TRBJ1-6; CDR3: CASSQEGGRLNSPLHF; DNA: TGTGCCAGCAGCCAGGAGGGGGGCCGCCTTAATTCACCCCTCCACTTT
D: NA; size: NA; V: TRBV29-1; J: TRBJ1-1; CDR3: CSVPGRGSVLSVDTEAFF; DNA: TGCAGCGTCCCGGGACGGGGGAGCGTCCTGAGTGTGGACACTGAAGCTTTCTTT
D: TRBD1; size: NA; V: TRBV5-1; J: TRBJ2-1; CDR3: CASSSRTGYEQFF; DNA: TGCGCCAGCAGCTCGCGGACAGGGTATGAGCAGTTCTTC
D: NA; size: NA; V: TRBV10-3; J: TRBJ2-2; CDR3: CAIAGNTGELFF; DNA: TGTGCCATCGCGGGGAACACCGGGGAGCTGTTTTTT
D: NA; size: NA; V: TRBV18; J: TRBJ2-7; CDR3: CASSPTEFEEQYF; DNA: TGTGCCAGCTCACCTACCGAATTTGAGGAGCAGTACTTC
D: TRBD1; size: NA; V: TRBV6-5; J: TRBJ1-1; CDR3: CASSYSTGGTEAFF; DNA: TGTGCCAGCAGTTACTCGACAGGGGGCACTGAAGCTTTCTTT
D: NA; size: NA; V: TRBV6-6; J: TRBJ1-4; CDR3: CASVWGAGEKLFF; DNA: TGTGCCAGTGTGTGGGGGGCCGGTGAAAAACTGTTTTTT
D: NA; size: NA; V: TRBV7-2; J: TRBJ2-7; CDR3: CASSSLAAYEQYF; DNA: TGTGCCAGCAGCTCGTTAGCGGCCTACGAGCAGTACTTC
D: NA; size: NA; V: TRBV5-6; J: TRBJ2-4; CDR3: CASSPEVAKNIQYF; DNA: TGTGCCAGCAGCCCAGAGGTAGCCAAAAACATTCAGTACTTC
D: NA; size: NA; V: TRBV11-2; J: TRBJ2-7; CDR3: CASSQGPGRSKLDEQYF; DNA: TGTGCCAGCAGCCAAGGTCCGGGAAGGTCAAAGCTGGACGAGCAGTACTTC
D: NA; size: once; V: TRBV6-6; J: TRBJ2-2; CDR3: CASSRDLNTGELFF; DNA: TGTGCCAGCAGCCGCGACTTGAACACCGGGGAGCTGTTTTTT
D: TRBD1; size: NA; V: TRBV19; J: TRBJ1-2; CDR3: CASSPGQGAYGYTF; DNA: TGTGCCAGTAGTCCGGGACAGGGGGCTTATGGCTACACCTTC
D: NA; size: NA; V: TRBV29-1; J: TRBJ1-5; CDR3: CSVSQPNQPQHF; DNA: TGCAGCGTTAGCCAGCCGAATCAGCCCCAGCATTTT
D: NA; size: NA; V: TRBV2; J: TRBJ2-7; CDR3: CASKEYREASYEQYF; DNA: TGTGCCAGCAAAGAATACAGGGAGGCTTCCTACGAGCAGTACTTC
D: TRBD1; size: NA; V: TRBV19; J: TRBJ1-2; CDR3: CASSPRQGTGYGYTF; DNA: TGTGCCAGTAGTCCACGACAGGGAACGGGCTATGGCTACACCTTC
D: NA; size: NA; V: TRBV7-6; J: TRBJ1-3; CDR3: CASSLAGGASSGNTIYF; DNA: TGTGCCAGCAGCTTAGCAGGCGGCGCGAGCTCTGGAAACACCATATATTTT
D: NA; size: NA; V: TRBV14; J: TRBJ2-3; CDR3: CASSDSLRGDTQYF; DNA: TGTGCCAGCAGCGACTCCCTCAGGGGCGATACGCAGTATTTT
D: TRBD1; size: NA; V: TRBV7-2; J: TRBJ1-1; CDR3: CASSLAGTGSTEAFF; DNA: TGTGCCAGCAGCTTAGCAGGGACAGGGAGCACTGAAGCTTTCTTT
D: NA; size: once; V: TRBV5-1; J: TRBJ2-2; CDR3: CASSLDSGELFF; DNA: TGCGCCAGCAGCCTGGATTCCGGGGAGCTGTTTTTT
D: TRBD1; size: NA; V: TRBV2; J: TRBJ1-5; CDR3: CASRQGAYQPQHF; DNA: TGTGCCAGCAGACAGGGGGCGTATCAGCCCCAGCATTTT
D: NA; size: NA; V: TRBV7-2; J: TRBJ1-3; CDR3: CASSHLAAGNTIYF; DNA: TGTGCCAGCAGCCACCTGGCCGCTGGAAACACCATATATTTT
D: TRBD2; size: once; V: TRBV4-1; J: TRBJ2-1; CDR3: CASSQLAGAANEQFF; DNA: TGCGCCAGCAGCCAGTTAGCGGGTGCCGCCAATGAGCAGTTCTTC